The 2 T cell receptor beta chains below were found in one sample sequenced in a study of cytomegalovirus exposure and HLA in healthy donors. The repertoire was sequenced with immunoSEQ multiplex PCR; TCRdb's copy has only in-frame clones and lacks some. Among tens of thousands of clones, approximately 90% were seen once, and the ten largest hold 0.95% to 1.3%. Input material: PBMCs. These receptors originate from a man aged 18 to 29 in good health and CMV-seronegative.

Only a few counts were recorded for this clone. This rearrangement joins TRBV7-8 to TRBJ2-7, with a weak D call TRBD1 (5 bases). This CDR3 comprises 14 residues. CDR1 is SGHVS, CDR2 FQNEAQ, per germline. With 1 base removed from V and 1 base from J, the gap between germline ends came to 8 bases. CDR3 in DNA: TGTGCCAGCAGCTTAGGTACAGGTTCCTACGAGCAGTACTTC. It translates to CASSLGTGSYEQYF.

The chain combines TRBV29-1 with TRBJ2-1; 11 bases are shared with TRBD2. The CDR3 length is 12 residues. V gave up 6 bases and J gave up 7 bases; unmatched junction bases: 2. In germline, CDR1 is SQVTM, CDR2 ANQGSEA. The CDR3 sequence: CSVLAGGNEQFF. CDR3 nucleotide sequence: TGCAGCGTCCTAGCGGGAGGTAATGAGCAGTTCTTC.